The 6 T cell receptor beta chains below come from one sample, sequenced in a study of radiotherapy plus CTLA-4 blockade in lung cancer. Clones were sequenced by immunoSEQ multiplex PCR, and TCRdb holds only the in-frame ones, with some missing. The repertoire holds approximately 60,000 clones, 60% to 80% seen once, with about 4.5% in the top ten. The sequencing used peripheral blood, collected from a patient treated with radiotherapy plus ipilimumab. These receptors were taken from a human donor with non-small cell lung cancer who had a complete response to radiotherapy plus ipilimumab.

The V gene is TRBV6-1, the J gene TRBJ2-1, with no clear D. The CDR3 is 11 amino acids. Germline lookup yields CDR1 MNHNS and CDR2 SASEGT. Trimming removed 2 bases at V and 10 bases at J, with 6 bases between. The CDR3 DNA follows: TGTGCCAGCAGTGAACCACTCGAGCAGTTCTTC. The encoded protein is CASSEPLEQFF.

The CDR3 DNA reads as TGTGCCAGCCACCGAGGGGGGAACAATCAGCCCCAGCATTTT. It translates to CASHRGGNNQPQHF. J is TRBJ1-5 and V is TRBV27; D perhaps matches TRBD1 (6 bases). Deletions cut 8 bases from V and 3 bases from J, with 14 bases between. This CDR3 contains 14 residues. Per the germline V gene, CDR1 is MNHEY and CDR2 is SMNVEV (reference sequence).

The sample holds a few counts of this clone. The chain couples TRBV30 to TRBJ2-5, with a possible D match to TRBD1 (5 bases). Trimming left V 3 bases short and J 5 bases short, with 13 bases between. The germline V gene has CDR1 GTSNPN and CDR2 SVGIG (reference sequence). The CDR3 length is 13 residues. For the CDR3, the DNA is TGTGCCTGGAGGGGGCCCGAGTGGGAGACCCAGTACTTC. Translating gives CAWRGPEWETQYF.

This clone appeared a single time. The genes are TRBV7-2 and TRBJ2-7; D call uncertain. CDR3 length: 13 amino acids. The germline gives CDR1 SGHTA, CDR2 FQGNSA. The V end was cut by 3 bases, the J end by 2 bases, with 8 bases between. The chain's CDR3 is CASSLYGTYEQYF. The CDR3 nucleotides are TGTGCCAGCAGCTTGTATGGGACCTACGAGCAGTACTTC.

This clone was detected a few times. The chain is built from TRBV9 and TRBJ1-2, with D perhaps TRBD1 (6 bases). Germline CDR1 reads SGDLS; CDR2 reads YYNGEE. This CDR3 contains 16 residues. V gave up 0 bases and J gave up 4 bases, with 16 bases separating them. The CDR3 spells CASSVESSGRGYGYTF. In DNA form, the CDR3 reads TGTGCCAGCAGCGTAGAGTCGTCGGGCAGGGGCTATGGCTACACCTTC.

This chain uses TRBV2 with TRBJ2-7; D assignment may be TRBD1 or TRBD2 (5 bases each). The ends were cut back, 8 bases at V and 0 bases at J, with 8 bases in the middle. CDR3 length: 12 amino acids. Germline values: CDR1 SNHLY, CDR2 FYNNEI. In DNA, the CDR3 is TGTGCCAGCGGTGGGGGCTCCTACGAGCAGTACGTC. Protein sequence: CASGGGSYEQYV.